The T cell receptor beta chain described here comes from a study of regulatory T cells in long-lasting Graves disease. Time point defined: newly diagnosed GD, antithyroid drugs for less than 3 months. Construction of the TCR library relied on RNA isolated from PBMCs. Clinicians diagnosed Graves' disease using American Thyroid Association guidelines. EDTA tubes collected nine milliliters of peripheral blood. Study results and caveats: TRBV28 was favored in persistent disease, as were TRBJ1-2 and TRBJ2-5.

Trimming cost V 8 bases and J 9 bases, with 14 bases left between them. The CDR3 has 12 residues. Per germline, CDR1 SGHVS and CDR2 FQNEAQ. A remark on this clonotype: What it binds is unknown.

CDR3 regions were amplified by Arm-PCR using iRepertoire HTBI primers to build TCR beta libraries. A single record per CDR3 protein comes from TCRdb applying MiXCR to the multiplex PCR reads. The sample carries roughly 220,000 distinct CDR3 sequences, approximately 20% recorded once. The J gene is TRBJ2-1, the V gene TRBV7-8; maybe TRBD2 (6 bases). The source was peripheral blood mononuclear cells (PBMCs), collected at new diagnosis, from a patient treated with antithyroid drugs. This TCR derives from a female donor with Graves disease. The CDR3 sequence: CASVGGPGEQFF. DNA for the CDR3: TGTGCCAGCGTCGGAGGGCCGGGTGAGCAGTTCTTC.